This T cell receptor beta chain came from a study of blood T cell repertoires in COVID-19. Study-level information: PBMCs, B-cell-depleted T cells, or T cells were the source of the cDNA or gDNA that made up the material.

The CDR3 totals 14 residues. V was trimmed by 4 bases and J by 8 bases, leaving 18 bases between them. From germline, CDR1 is SGHDT and CDR2 YYEEEE. Repertoires were generated with immunoSEQ multiplex PCR, while TCRdb's copy carries only in-frame clones and drops some. This sample has some 100,000 clones; around 88% occur once, and the top ten carry 5%. This rearrangement joins TRBV5-6 to TRBJ1-2; possible D gene TRBD1, 5 bases. The sequence derives from a human donor in a cohort sampled during active COVID-19. Sequencing input: peripheral blood. CDR3 DNA: TGTGCCAGCAGCCGTTGGGGCAGGGCGGGAGGCTACACCTTC. Translation gives CASSRWGRAGGYTF.